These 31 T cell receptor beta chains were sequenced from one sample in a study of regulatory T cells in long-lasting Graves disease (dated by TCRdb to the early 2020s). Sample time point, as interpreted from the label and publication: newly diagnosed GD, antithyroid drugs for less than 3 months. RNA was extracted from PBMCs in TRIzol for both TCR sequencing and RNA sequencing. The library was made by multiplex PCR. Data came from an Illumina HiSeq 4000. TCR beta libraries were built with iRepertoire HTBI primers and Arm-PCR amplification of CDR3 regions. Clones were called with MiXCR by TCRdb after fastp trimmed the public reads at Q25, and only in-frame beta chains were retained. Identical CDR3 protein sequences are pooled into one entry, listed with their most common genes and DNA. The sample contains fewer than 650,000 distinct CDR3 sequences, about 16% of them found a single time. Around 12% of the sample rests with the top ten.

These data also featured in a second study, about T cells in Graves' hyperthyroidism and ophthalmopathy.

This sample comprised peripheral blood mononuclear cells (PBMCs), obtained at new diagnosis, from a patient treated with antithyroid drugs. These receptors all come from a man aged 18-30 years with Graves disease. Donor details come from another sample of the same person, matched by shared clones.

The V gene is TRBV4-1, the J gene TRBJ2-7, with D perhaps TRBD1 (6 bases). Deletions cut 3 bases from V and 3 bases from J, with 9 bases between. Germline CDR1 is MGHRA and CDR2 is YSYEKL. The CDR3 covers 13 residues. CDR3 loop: CASSQNRDYEQYF. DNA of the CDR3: TGCGCCAGCAGCCAGAACAGGGACTACGAGCAGTACTTC.

As DNA, the CDR3 is TGTGCCAGCAGACCGGGACTAGCGGGATTCTACGAGCAGTACTTC. Residues: CASRPGLAGFYEQYF. J is TRBJ2-7 and V is TRBV5-6, with 13 bases that match TRBD2. The CDR3 contains 15 residues. Germline V lookup: CDR1 SGHDT, CDR2 YYEEEE. The trim removed 5 bases at V and 3 bases at J, leaving 5 bases unmatched.

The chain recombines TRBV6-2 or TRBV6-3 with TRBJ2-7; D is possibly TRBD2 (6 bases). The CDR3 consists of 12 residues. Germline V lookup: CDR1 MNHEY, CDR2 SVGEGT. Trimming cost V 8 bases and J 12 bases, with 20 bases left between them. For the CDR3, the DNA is TGTGCCAGCGGAGTAGCGGAACGGGGTTCGTACTTC. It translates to CASGVAERGSYF.

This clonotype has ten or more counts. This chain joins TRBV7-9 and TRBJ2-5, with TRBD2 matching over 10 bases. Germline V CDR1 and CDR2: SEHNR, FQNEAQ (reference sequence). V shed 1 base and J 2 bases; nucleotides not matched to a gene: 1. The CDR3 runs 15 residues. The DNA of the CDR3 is TGTGCCAGCAGCTTAGAGGGACTAGCGCAAGAGACCCAGTACTTC. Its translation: CASSLEGLAQETQYF.

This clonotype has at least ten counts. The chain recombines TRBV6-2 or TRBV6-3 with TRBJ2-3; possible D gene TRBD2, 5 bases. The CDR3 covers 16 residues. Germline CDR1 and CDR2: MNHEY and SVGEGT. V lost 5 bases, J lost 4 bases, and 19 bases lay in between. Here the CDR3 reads CASSGLQYPSPDTQYF. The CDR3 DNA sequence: TGTGCCAGCAGTGGACTTCAATACCCCAGCCCAGATACGCAGTATTTT.

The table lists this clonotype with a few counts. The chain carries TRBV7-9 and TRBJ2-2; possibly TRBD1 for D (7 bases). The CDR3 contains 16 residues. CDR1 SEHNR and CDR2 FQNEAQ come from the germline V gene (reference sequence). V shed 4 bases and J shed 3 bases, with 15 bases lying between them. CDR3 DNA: TGTGCCAGCAGCTCTTGGGGGGACAGAGACACCGGGGAGCTGTTTTTT. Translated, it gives CASSSWGDRDTGELFF.

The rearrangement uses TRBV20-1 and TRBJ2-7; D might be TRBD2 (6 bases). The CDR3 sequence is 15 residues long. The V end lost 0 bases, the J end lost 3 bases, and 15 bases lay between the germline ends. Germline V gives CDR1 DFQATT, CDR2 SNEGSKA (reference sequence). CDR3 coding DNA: TGCAGTGCTAGAGATCGCCGGGAGAGGGTCTACGAGCAGTACTTC. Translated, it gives CSARDRRERVYEQYF.

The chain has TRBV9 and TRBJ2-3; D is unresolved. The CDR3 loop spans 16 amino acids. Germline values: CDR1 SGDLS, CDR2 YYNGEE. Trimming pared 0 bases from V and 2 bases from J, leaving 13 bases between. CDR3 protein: CASSVGGGPTTDTQYF. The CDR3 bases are TGTGCCAGCAGCGTAGGAGGCGGACCGACCACAGATACGCAGTATTTT.

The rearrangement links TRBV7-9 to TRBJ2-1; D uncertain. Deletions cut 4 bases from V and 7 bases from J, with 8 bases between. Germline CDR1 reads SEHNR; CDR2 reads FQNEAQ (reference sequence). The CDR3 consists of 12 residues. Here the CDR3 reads CASSSNRNEQFF. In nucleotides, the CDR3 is TGTGCCAGCAGCTCAAATAGGAATGAGCAGTTCTTC. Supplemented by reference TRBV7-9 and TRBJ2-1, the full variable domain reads DTGVSQNPRHKITKRGQNVTFRCDPISEHNRLYWYRQTLGQGPEFLTYFQNEAQLEKSRLLSDRFSAERPKGSFSTLEIQRTEQGDSAMYLCASSSNRNEQFFGPGTRLTVL.

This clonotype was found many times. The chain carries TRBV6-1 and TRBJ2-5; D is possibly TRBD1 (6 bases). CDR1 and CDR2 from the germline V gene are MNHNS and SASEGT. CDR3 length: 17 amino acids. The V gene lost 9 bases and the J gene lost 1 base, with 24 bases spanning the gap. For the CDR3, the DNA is TGTGCCAGTTCCTCCCGGGGACGACAGGAGGCCCAAGAGACCCAGTACTTC. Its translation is CASSSRGRQEAQETQYF.

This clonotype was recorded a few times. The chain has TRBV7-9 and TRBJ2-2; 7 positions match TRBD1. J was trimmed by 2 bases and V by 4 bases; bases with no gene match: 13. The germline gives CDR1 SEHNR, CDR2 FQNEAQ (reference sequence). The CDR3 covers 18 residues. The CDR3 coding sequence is TGTGCCAGCAGCTCGAGAGACAGGGTCGGTCTTAACACCGGGGAGCTGTTTTTT. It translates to CASSSRDRVGLNTGELFF.

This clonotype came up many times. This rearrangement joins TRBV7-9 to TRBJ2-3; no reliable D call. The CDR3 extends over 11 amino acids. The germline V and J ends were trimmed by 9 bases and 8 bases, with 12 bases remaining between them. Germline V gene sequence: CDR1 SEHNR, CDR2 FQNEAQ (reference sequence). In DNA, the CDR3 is TGTGCCAGAGGAGACTCACGTACGCAGTATTTT. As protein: CARGDSRTQYF.

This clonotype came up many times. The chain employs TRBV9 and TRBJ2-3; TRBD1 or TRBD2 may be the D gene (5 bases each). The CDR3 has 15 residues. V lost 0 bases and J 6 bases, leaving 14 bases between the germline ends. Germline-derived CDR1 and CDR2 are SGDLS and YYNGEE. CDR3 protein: CASSVGGNELDTQYF. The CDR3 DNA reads TGTGCCAGCAGCGTAGGGGGGAACGAGTTGGATACGCAGTATTTT.

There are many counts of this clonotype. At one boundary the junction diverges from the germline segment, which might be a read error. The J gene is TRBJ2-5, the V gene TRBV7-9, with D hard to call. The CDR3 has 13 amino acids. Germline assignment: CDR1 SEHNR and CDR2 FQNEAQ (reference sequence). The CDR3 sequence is CASSLRVQGTQYF. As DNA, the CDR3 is TGTGCCAGCAGCTTACGCGTGCAAGGGACCCAGTACTTC.

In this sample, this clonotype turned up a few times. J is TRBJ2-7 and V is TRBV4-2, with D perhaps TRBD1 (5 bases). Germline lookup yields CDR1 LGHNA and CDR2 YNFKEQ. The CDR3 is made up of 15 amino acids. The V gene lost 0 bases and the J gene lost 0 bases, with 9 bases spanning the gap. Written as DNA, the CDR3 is TGTGCCAGCAGCCAAGAAGGGGTTAGCTCCTACGAGCAGTACTTC. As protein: CASSQEGVSSYEQYF.

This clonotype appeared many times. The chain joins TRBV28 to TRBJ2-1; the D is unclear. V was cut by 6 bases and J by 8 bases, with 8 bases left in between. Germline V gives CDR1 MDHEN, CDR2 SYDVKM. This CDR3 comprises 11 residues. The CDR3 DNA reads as TGTGCCAGCAGCCGACTGGATGAGCAGTTCTTC. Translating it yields CASSRLDEQFF.

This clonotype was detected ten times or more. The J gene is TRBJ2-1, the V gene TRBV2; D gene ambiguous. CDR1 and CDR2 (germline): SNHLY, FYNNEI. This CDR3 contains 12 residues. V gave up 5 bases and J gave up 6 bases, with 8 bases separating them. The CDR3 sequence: CASSRRPNEQFF. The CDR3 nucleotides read TGTGCCAGCAGTAGGAGACCCAATGAGCAGTTCTTC. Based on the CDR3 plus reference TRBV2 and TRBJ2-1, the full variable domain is EPEVTQTPSHQVTQMGQEVILRCVPISNHLYFYWYRQILGQKVEFLVSFYNNEISEKSEIFDDQFSVERPDGSNFTLKIRSTKLEDSAMYFCASSRRPNEQFFGPGTRLTVL.

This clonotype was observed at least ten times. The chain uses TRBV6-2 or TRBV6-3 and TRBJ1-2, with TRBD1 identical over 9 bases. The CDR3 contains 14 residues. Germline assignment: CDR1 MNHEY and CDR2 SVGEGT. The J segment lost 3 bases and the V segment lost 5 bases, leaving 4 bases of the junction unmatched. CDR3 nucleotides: TGTGCCAGCAGTCCCCGGGACAGGGACTATGGCTACACCTTC. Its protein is CASSPRDRDYGYTF.

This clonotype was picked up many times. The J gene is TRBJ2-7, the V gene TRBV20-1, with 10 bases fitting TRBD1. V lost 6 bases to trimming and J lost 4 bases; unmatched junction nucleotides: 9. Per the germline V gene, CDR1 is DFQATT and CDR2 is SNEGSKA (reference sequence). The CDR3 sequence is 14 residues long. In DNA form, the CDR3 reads TGCAGTGCCTCCACCGGGACAGGGGAATACGAGCAGTACTTC. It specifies CSASTGTGEYEQYF.

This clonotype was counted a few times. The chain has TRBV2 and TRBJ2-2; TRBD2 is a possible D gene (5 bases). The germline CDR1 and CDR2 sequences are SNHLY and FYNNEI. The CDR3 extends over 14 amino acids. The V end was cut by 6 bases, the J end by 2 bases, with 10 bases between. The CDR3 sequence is CASRDLYNTGELFF. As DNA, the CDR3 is TGTGCCAGCAGGGACTTATATAACACCGGGGAGCTGTTTTTT.

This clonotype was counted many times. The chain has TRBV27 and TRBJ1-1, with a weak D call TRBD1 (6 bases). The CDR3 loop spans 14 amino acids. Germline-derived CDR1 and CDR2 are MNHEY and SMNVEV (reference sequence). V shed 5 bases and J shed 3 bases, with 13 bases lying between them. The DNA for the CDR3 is TGTGCCAGCAGTCCGACAGGACAGCACACTGAAGCTTTCTTT. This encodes CASSPTGQHTEAFF.

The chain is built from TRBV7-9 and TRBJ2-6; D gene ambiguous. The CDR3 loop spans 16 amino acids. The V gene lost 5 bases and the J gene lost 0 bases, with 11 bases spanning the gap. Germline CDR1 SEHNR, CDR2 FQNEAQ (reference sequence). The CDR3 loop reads CASSPQGGSGANVLTF. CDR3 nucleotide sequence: TGTGCCAGCAGCCCCCAAGGCGGCTCTGGGGCCAACGTCCTGACTTTC.

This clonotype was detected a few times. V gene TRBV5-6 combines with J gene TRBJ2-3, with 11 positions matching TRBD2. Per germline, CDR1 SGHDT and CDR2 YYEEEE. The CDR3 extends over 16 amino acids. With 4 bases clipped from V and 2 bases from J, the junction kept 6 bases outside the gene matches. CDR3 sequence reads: CASSTGLADITDTQYF. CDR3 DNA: TGTGCCAGCAGCACGGGACTAGCGGATATCACAGATACGCAGTATTTT.

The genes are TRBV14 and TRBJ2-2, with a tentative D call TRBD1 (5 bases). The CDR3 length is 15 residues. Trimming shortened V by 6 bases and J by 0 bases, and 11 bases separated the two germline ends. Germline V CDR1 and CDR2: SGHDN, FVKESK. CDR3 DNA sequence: TGTGCCAGCAGGCCAGGGATTCCGAACACCGGGGAGCTGTTTTTT. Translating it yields CASRPGIPNTGELFF.

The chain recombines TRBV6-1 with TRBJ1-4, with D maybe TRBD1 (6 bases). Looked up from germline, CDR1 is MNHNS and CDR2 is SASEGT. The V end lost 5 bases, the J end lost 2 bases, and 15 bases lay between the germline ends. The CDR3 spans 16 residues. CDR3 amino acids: CASSNGQTFTNEKLFF. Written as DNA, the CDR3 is TGTGCCAGCAGTAATGGACAGACCTTTACTAATGAAAAACTGTTTTTT.

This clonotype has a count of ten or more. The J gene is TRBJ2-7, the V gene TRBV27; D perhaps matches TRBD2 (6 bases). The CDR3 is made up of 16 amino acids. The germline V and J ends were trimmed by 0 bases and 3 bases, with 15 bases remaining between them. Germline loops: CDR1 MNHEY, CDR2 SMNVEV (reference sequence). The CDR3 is CASSLSGGTYLYEQYF. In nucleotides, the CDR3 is TGTGCCAGCAGTTTATCAGGAGGGACTTATCTCTACGAGCAGTACTTC.

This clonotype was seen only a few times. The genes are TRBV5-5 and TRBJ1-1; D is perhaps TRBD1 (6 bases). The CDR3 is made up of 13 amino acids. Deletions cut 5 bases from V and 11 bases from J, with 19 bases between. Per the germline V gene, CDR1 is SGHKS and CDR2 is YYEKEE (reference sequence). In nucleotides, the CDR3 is TGTGCCAGCAGTTCCCGGGACACCGGCCGGGCTTTCTTT. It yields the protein CASSSRDTGRAFF.

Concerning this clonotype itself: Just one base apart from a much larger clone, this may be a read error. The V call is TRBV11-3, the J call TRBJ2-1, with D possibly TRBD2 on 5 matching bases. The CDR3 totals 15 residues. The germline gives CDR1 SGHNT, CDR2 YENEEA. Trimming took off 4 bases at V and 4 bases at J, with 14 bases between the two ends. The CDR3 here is CASSSPRVVYNEQFF. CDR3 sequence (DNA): TGTGCCAGCAGCTCCCCGCGGGTGGTGTACAATGAGCAGTTCTTC.

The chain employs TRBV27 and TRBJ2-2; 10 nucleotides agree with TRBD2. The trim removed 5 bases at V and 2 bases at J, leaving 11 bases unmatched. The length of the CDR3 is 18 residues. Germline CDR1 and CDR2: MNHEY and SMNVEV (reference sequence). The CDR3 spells CASSPPAGGPLNTGELFF. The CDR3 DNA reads TGTGCCAGCAGTCCTCCAGCGGGAGGGCCTCTAAACACCGGGGAGCTGTTTTTT.

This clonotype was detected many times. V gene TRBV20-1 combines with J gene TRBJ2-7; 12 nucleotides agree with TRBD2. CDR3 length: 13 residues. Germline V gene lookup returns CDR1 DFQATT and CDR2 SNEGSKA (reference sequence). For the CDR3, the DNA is TGCATTGCGACTAGCGGGAGATTCGACGAGCAGTACTTC. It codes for CIATSGRFDEQYF.

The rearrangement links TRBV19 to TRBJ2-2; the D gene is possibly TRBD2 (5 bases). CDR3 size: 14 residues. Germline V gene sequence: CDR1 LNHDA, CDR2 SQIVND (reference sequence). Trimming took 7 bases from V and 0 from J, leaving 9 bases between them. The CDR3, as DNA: TGTGCCAGTAAAAGGGAGACGAACACCGGGGAGCTGTTTTTT. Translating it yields CASKRETNTGELFF.